Detailed here is one T cell receptor (beta chain). The entry originates in a study of blood T cell repertoires in COVID-19. At the level of the study: Researchers got acute and convalescent COVID-19 samples from the United States, Italy and Spain. Sample material is recorded as cDNA or gDNA derived from T cells, B-cell-depleted T cells, or PBMCs.

Sequencing used immunoSEQ multiplex PCR; TCRdb keeps in-frame clones, though not all of them. The sample holds 250,000 or so clones, 80% to 90% seen once. The CDR3 runs to 15 residues. Germline V lookup: CDR1 KGHDR, CDR2 SFDVKD. The trim removed 0 bases at V and 5 bases at J, leaving 5 bases unmatched. Participants were aged about 18 to 89 years from approximately 23 US areas. Among Cohort 3 donors, those recovered had two negative PCRs, clearance, or symptom resolution. The chain has TRBV24-1 and TRBJ2-5, with 7 bases aligning to TRBD2. The sequenced sample was PBMCs or T cells enriched from blood (not recorded which). The source of this sequence is a woman aged 50 to 60 who had recovered from COVID-19. The CDR3 spells CATSDLPGRVETQYF. CDR3 DNA sequence: TGTGCCACCAGTGATTTGCCTGGGAGGGTGGAGACCCAGTACTTC.